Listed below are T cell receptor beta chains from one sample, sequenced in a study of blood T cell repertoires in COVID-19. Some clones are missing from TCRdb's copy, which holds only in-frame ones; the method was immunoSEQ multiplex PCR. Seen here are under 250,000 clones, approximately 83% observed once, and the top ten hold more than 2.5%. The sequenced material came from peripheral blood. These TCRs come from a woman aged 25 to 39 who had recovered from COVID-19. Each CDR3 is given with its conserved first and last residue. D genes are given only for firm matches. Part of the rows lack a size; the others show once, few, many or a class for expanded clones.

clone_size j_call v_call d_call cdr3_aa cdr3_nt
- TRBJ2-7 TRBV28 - CASSTKGRRGSGDGEQYF TGTGCCAGCAGTACAAAGGGGCGGAGGGGTAGCGGAGACGGGGAGCAGTACTTC
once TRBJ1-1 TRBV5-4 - CASSVFVGPGTEAFF TGTGCCAGCAGCGTCTTCGTGGGGCCGGGCACTGAAGCTTTCTTT
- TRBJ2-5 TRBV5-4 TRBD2 CASSLSRLTSGLQETQYF TGTGCCAGCAGCTTATCCCGCTTGACTAGCGGATTGCAAGAGACCCAGTACTTC
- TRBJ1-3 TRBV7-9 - CASSFRTPSGNTIYF TGTGCCAGCAGCTTCAGGACTCCCTCTGGAAACACCATATATTTT
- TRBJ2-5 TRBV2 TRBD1 CASSGQGGYQETQYF TGTGCCAGCAGCGGACAGGGTGGTTACCAAGAGACCCAGTACTTC
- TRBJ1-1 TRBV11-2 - CASRIPSDREAFF TGTGCCAGCAGAATACCCAGTGACAGAGAAGCTTTCTTT
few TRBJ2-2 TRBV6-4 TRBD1 CASSVRQGVRELFF TGTGCCAGCAGTGTCCGACAGGGCGTGCGGGAGCTGTTTTTT
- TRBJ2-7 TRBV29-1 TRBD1 CSVARDSPYEQYF TGCAGCGTGGCTAGGGACAGCCCCTACGAGCAGTACTTC
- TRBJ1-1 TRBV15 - CATSRRISNTEAFF TGTGCCACCAGCCGGCGGATATCTAACACTGAAGCTTTCTTT
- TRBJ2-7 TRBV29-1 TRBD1 CSVVRDRGGDEQYF TGCAGCGTTGTTCGGGACAGGGGTGGCGACGAGCAGTACTTC
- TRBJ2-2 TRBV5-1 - CASSQRRPAPGELFF TGCGCCAGCAGCCAGCGGCGACCCGCCCCCGGGGAGCTGTTTTTT
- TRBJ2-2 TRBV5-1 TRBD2 CASSFTSGQNTGELFF TGCGCCAGCAGCTTTACTAGCGGCCAGAACACCGGGGAGCTGTTTTTT
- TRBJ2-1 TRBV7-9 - CAISVTGLSNEQFF TGTGCCATCTCAGTAACAGGGCTTAGTAATGAGCAGTTCTTC
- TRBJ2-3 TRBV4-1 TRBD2 CASSQERGADTQYF TGCGCCAGCAGCCAAGAGCGGGGGGCAGATACGCAGTATTTT
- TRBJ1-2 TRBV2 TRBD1 CASSPTGNYGYTF TGTGCCAGCAGTCCGACAGGGAACTATGGCTACACCTTC
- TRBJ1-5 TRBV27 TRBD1 CASMRKGGGIYSNQPQHF TGTGCCAGCATGAGGAAAGGGGGCGGAATTTATAGCAATCAGCCCCAGCATTTT
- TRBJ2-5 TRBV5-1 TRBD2 CASSLSPGTSSVATQYF TGCGCCAGCAGCTTAAGTCCCGGGACTAGTAGTGTCGCGACCCAGTACTTC
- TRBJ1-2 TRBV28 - CASSFEDGYTF TGTGCCAGCAGTTTCGAGGATGGCTACACCTTC